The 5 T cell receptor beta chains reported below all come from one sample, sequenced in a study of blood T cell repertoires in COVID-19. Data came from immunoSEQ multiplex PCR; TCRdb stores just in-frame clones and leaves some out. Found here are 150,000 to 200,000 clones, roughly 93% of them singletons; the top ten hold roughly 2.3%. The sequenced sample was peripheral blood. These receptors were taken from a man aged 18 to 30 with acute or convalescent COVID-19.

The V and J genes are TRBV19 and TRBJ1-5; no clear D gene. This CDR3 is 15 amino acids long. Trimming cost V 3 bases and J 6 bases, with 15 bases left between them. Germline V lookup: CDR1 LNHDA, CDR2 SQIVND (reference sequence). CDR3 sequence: CASSIRGSGIQPQHF. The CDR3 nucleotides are TGTGCCAGTAGTATCCGAGGTAGCGGTATTCAGCCCCAGCATTTT.

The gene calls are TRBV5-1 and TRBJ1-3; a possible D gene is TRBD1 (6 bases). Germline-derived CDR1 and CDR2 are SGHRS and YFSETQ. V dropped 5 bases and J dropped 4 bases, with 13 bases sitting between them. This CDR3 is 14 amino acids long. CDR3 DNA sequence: TGCGCCAGCAGGACAGGCATAACAGGAAACACCATATATTTT. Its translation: CASRTGITGNTIYF. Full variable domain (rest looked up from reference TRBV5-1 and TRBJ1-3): KAGVTQTPRYLIKTRGQQVTLSCSPISGHRSVSWYQQTPGQGLQFLFEYFSETQRNKGNFPGRFSGRQFSNSRSEMNVSTLELGDSALYLCASRTGITGNTIYFGEGSWLTVV.

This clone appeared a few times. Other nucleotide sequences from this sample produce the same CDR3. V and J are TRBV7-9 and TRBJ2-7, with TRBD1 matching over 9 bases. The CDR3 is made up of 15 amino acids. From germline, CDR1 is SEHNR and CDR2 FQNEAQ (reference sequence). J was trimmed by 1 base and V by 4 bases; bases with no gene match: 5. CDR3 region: CASSSPGQGSYEQYF. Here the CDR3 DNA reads TGTGCCAGCAGCTCGCCGGGACAGGGATCCTACGAGCAGTACTTC.

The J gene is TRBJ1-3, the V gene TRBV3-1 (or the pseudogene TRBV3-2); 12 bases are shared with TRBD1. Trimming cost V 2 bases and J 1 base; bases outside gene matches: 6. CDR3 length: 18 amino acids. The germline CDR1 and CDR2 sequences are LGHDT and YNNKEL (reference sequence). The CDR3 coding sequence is TGTGCCAGCAGCCAACAGCCGGGACAGGGGGCGTCTGGAAACACCATATATTTT. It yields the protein CASSQQPGQGASGNTIYF.

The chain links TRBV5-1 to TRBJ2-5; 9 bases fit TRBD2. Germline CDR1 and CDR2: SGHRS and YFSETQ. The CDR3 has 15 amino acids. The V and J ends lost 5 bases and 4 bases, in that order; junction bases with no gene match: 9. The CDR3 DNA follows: TGCGCCAGCAGTATGGGACTAGCCAGGGGAGAGACCCAGTACTTC. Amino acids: CASSMGLARGETQYF.